This T cell receptor (beta chain) was recorded in a study of T-cell memory formation after mild COVID-19. The overall study: Clusters were largely donor specific.

The 5'RACE method, run with constant-segment primers, produced TCR alpha and TCR beta cDNA libraries (carrying sample barcodes and UMIs). MiXCR, applied by TCRdb to the 5' RACE reads, yields one record per CDR3 protein. The table shows 68,000 or so distinct CDR3 sequences, with approximately 15% occurring only once. Trimming cost V 1 base and J 9 bases, with 16 bases left between them. The CDR3 extends over 15 amino acids. The germline V gene encodes CDR1 SGHTA and CDR2 FQGNSA. The receptor was isolated from an adult woman who had mild COVID-19 (a few samples of this study predate the infection). Cell type and time point are not known. The sequenced sample consisted of PBMCs or a T cell subset sorted from them (not recorded which). The J gene is TRBJ1-5, the V gene TRBV7-2, with a tentative D call TRBD1 (5 bases). Written as DNA, the CDR3 is TGTGCCAGCAGCTTAGATGTAAGCCCCGGGGGGCCCCAGCATTTT. Its translation: CASSLDVSPGGPQHF.